This entry lists 6 T cell receptor beta chains sequenced from one sample in a study of blood T cell repertoires in COVID-19. TCRdb keeps only in-frame clones here, not all; method: immunoSEQ multiplex PCR. The sample has roughly 140,000 clones; about 86% are singletons. The sample was PBMCs or T cells enriched from blood (not recorded which). These receptors were collected from a man in his fifties who had recovered from COVID-19.

This chain connects TRBV7-2 to TRBJ1-3; TRBD1 matches 7 bases. The CDR3 loop spans 17 amino acids. Losses at the gene ends were 5 bases for V and 0 bases for J; bases not matched to a gene: 10. Per the germline V gene, CDR1 is SGHTA and CDR2 is FQGNSA. CDR3 DNA sequence: TGTGCCAGCAGCCAACGGGACAGCCTTAACTCTGGAAACACCATATATTTT. Its translation: CASSQRDSLNSGNTIYF.

V gene TRBV28 combines with J gene TRBJ1-1; D not resolved. CDR1 MDHEN and CDR2 SYDVKM come from the germline V gene. Trimming stripped 4 bases from V and 8 bases from J, with 8 bases between. This CDR3 has 11 amino acids. The CDR3 spells CASSSPGEAFF. CDR3 nucleotide sequence: TGTGCCAGCAGTTCCCCGGGGGAAGCTTTCTTT.

The chain couples TRBV6-5 to TRBJ1-6; D is undetermined. Germline CDR1 is MNHEY and CDR2 is SVGAGI. CDR3 length: 15 residues. Trimming shortened V by 6 bases and J by 0 bases, and 9 bases separated the two germline ends. CDR3 bases: TGTGCCAGCAGGAAAGGGAGCTCCTATAATTCACCCCTCCACTTT. It encodes CASRKGSSYNSPLHF.

The chain uses TRBV19 and TRBJ2-3; 11 bases are shared with TRBD1. V was pared by 4 bases and J by 2 bases, with 8 bases of the junction left unmatched. The CDR3 totals 17 residues. CDR1 LNHDA and CDR2 SQIVND come from the germline V gene (reference sequence). In nucleotides, the CDR3 is TGTGCCAGTAGTACGACGCCGGGACAGGGGGTCACAGATACGCAGTATTTT. This encodes CASSTTPGQGVTDTQYF.

The chain carries TRBV6-5 and TRBJ1-2; weak D call: TRBD1 (5 bases). CDR1 and CDR2 (germline): MNHEY, SVGAGI. Between the trimmed V and J ends, which lost 7 bases and 8 bases, there was a span of 20 bases. CDR3 length: 14 residues. The CDR3 bases are TGTGCCAGCAACCAGTATCAGGGATTCGGCGGCTACACCTTC. Its protein is CASNQYQGFGGYTF.

The rearrangement joins TRBV14 to TRBJ2-1; a possible D gene is TRBD2 (5 bases). Germline V gene data show CDR1 as SGHDN and CDR2 as FVKESK. The CDR3 sequence is 17 residues long. Trimming removed 0 bases from V and 5 bases from J, with 17 bases in between. CDR3 coding DNA: TGTGCCAGCAGCCAAGATTTCGGGGTAAGAGCGAACAATGAGCAGTTCTTC. Its protein is CASSQDFGVRANNEQFF.